This T cell receptor (beta chain) was sequenced for a study of Ad26.COV2.S vaccination and SARS-CoV-2 variants (dated by TCRdb to the early 2020s). About the full investigation: Donors in the vaccine arm were drawn from COV1001, a multicentre, randomized, double-blind, placebo-controlled phase I-IIa trial testing Ad26.COV2.S in healthy adults. Trial participants were randomized into five groups of five, in which low-dose or high-dose Ad26.COV2.S was given once or twice, or placebo was given on both occasions. A total of 32 samples were included in the TCR-sequenced set, comprising around 19 Ad26.COV2.S vaccine recipients, 5 placebo recipients and 8 SARS-CoV-2 convalescent individuals. TCRbeta repertoire sequencing was used to assess the specificity and breadth of SARS-CoV-2-reactive T cell receptors after Ad26.COV2.S vaccination. Dosing of Ad26.COV2.S was intramuscular, at either 5x10^10 or 1x10^11 viral particles, delivered as one shot or as two shots spaced 56 days apart. Investigators remained blinded to trial group allocation during experiments and outcome assessment. Points the paper makes about the study in general: Non-spike TCR breadth was comparable between vaccine and placebo recipients, consistent with the vaccine containing only spike. The authors noted that the TCR breadth and depth analyses may have underestimated total T cell responses. The study was not powered to compare responses between vaccine doses or regimens. Spike-specific TCR breadth was higher in Ad26.COV2.S recipients than in placebo recipients (P = 0.0014). After vaccination, substantial breadth of spike-specific CD8+ and CD4+ T cell responses was reported.

This clone was seen more than once but under ten times. There is no known antigen for this receptor. One base away there is no much larger clone; base qualities are not given. The immunoSEQ Assay was used to sequence TCRbeta CDR3 regions. After extraction, genomic DNA underwent amplification by bias-controlled multiplex PCR, followed by high-throughput sequencing. The authors processed their data as follows. To quantify the absolute abundance of every unique TCRbeta CDR3 region, sequences were collapsed and filtered. T cell fraction was estimated by normalizing TCRbeta template counts to usable DNA, which was measured by amplifying reference genes present in all nucleated cells. Repertoire TCRs were annotated as SARS-CoV-2-specific by exact matching of V gene, CDR3 amino acid sequence and J gene to a known reactive TCR set. MIRA supplied the reference SARS-CoV-2 TCR set, which was filtered for enrichment in COVID-19-positive ImmuneCODE repertoires so that public or cross-reactive TCRs were removed. Using the MIRA antigens, annotated TCRs were further analysed by specific ORF or by position within an ORF. Depth was the summed frequency of annotated unique rearrangements, while breadth was defined as annotated unique rearrangements over total unique productive rearrangements. Two-sided Wilcoxon rank-sum tests were applied when comparing TCR breadth between groups. Entries here come from immuneACCESS through TCRdb and include only in-frame sequences with V and J called. Some clones fail to appear in such tables; in the studies checked, an unresolved V gene covers under half of the shortfall, and the cause of the remainder is unknown. The DNA was the basis for D and trimming; V, J and clone size are from that table. This sample holds about 400,000 clones; 80% to 90% were observed only once. The ten top clones hold almost 7.5% of the sample.

The CDR3 runs 15 amino acids, cysteine and phenylalanine included. Solely the CDR3 DNA is kept, with 45 bases framed from the first base. Trimming leaves V shorter by 6 bases and J shorter by 8 bases, with the junction holding 9 bases beyond the gene matches. From a lookup of the germline V gene, CDR1 and CDR2 are SGHTA and FQGNSA. The treatment or condition label corresponds to: some 20 received Ad26.COV2.S at low or high dose, single or two shots; 5 received placebo; per-sample allocation not given. For vaccine and placebo recipients, the sequenced repertoires came from samples collected on day 63 after the first injection. Cohort 1b enrolled about two dozen adults aged 18-55 years at a single site in Boston, USA, between 29 July and 7 August 2020. As a vaccine, Ad26.COV2.S was a replication-incompetent adenovirus type 26 vector that expressed a prefusion-stabilized SARS-CoV-2 spike protein derived from the original Wuhan strain.

This receptor was identified in a person between 18 and 59 years old who received the Ad26.COV2.S COVID-19 vaccine or a placebo. The chain links TRBV7-2 with TRBJ1-6, with 8 junctional bases fitting TRBD1. The sequencing here drew on peripheral blood, taken in a trial of Ad26.COV2.S vaccine versus placebo. The sequence in DNA is TGTGCCAGCAGAATGAGGACAGGGTGGGATTCACCCCTCCACTTT. This is translated as CASRMRTGWDSPLHF.